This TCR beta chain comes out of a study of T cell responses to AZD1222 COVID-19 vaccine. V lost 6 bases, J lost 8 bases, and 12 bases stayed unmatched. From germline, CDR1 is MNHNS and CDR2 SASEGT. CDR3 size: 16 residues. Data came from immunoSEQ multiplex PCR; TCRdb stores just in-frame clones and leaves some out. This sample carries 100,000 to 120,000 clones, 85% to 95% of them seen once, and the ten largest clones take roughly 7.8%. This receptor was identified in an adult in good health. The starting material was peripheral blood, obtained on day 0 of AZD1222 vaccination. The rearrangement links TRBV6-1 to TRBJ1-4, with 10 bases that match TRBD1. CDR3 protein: CASREPPGQGSEKLFF. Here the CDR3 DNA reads TGTGCCAGCAGAGAACCTCCGGGACAGGGGTCAGAAAAACTGTTTTTT.